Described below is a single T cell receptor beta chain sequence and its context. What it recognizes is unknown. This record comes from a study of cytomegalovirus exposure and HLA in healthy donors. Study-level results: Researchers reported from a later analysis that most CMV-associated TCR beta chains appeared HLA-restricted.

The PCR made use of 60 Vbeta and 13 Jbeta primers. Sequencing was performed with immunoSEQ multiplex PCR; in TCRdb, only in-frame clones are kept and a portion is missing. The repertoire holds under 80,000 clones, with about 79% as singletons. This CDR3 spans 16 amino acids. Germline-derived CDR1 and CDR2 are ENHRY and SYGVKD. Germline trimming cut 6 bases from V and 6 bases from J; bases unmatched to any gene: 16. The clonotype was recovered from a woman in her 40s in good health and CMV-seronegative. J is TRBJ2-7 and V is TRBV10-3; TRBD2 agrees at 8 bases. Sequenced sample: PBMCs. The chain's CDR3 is CAISNLISGGAFEQYF. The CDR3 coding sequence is TGTGCCATCAGCAATCTAATCAGCGGGGGAGCATTCGAGCAGTACTTC.